This is a list of T cell receptor beta chains from one sample in a study of patients and donors after allogeneic stem cell transplantation. TCRdb itself ran the RT-PCR reads through MiXCR, one entry per CDR3 protein. This sample has 70,000 to 85,000 distinct CDR3 sequences, with more than 20% found just once. Sequenced input: blood, either unsorted or a sorted T cell fraction (not recorded which). The receptors were sampled from a human donor who was either an allogeneic HSCT recipient or a stem cell or donor lymphocyte infusion donor (not recorded which). It is not recorded whose cells these are; they may come from a transplant donor. CDR3s include the opening cysteine and the closing phenylalanine or tryptophan. A D gene is named only where the DNA matches it firmly. Clone size is stated in some rows and not others, as once, few, many or a class when expanded.

CASSYRWIYNEQFF	TGTGCCAGCAGTTACCGATGGATTTACAATGAGCAGTTCTTC	TRBV6-2/TRBV6-3	TRBJ2-1	-	-
CASSFLPDYGYTF	TGTGCCAGCAGTTTTCTCCCCGACTATGGCTACACCTTC	TRBV12-3/TRBV12-4	TRBJ1-2	-	-
CASSLTPGNQPQHF	TGTGCCAGCAGCTTAACTCCAGGCAATCAGCCCCAGCATTTT	TRBV7-2	TRBJ1-5	-	many
CSAPQGAGYGYTF	TGCAGTGCCCCACAGGGGGCAGGATATGGCTACACCTTC	TRBV20-1	TRBJ1-2	TRBD1	few
CASSQTGAVYNEQFF	TGTGCCAGCAGCCAAACGGGGGCGGTCTACAATGAGCAGTTCTTC	TRBV14	TRBJ2-1	-	-
CASSQQGYSGNTIYF	TGTGCCAGCAGCCAACAGGGCTACTCTGGAAACACCATATATTTT	TRBV5-8	TRBJ1-3	-	many
CASSPLGQGFYEQYF	TGCGCCAGCAGCCCTCTGGGACAGGGGTTTTACGAGCAGTACTTC	TRBV5-1	TRBJ2-7	TRBD1	few
CASSLRDREAYEQYF	TGTGCCAGCAGCCTCCGGGACAGGGAAGCGTACGAGCAGTACTTC	TRBV21-1	TRBJ2-7	-	-
CAISERVRYYEQYF	TGTGCCATCAGTGAAAGGGTCCGCTACTACGAGCAGTACTTC	TRBV10-3	TRBJ2-7	-	-
CASSLVPGQMTMNTEAFF	TGCGCCAGCAGCCTCGTTCCGGGACAGATGACTATGAACACTGAAGCTTTCTTT	TRBV4-3	TRBJ1-1	TRBD1	many
CAIRPGTGTYEQYF	TGTGCCATCAGACCCGGGACAGGCACCTACGAGCAGTACTTC	TRBV10-3	TRBJ2-7	TRBD1	few
CASSEAGTGDTEAFF	TGTGCCAGCAGCGAGGCGGGGACAGGGGATACTGAAGCTTTCTTT	TRBV13	TRBJ1-1	TRBD1	few
CTIRRGNYEQYF	TGCACCATTCGCCGGGGGAACTACGAGCAGTACTTC	TRBV20-1	TRBJ2-7	-	few
CASSQDRQGNYGYTF	TGTGCCAGCAGCCAAGATCGGCAGGGTAACTATGGCTACACCTTC	TRBV3-1	TRBJ1-2	-	-
CASSFGQGALYNEQFF	TGTGCCAGCAGCTTTGGACAGGGGGCTCTCTACAATGAGCAGTTCTTC	TRBV11-2	TRBJ2-1	TRBD1	few
CASSSQRSDQPQHF	TGTGCCAGCAGTTCGCAAAGGAGTGATCAGCCCCAGCATTTT	TRBV27	TRBJ1-5	-	-
CASSPDNSGNTIYF	TGTGCCAGCAGTCCGGACAACTCTGGAAACACCATATATTTT	TRBV6-5	TRBJ1-3	-	-
CASSHGTEPRLGAFF	TGTGCCAGCAGTCACGGGACAGAACCTCGTCTTGGCGCTTTCTTT	TRBV2	TRBJ1-1	TRBD1	few
CASSSGGDSNQPQHF	TGTGCCAGCAGCTCCGGGGGAGATAGCAATCAGCCCCAGCATTTT	TRBV7-9	TRBJ1-5	-	many
CAINHRQGDTEAFF	TGTGCCATCAATCACCGGCAGGGGGACACTGAAGCTTTCTTT	TRBV10-3	TRBJ1-1	TRBD1	-
CASSIGQGNTEAFF	TGTGCCAGCAGTATCGGACAGGGAAACACTGAAGCTTTCTTT	TRBV12-3/TRBV12-4	TRBJ1-1	TRBD1	-
CASSLALQNEQYF	TGTGCCAGCAGCTTGGCCCTACAGAACGAGCAGTACTTC	TRBV5-6	TRBJ2-7	-	-
CASSKDGIDTQYF	TGTGCCAGCAGCAAGGACGGTATAGATACGCAGTATTTT	TRBV12-3/TRBV12-4	TRBJ2-3	-	-
CASKRRVGSLDEQYF	TGTGCCAGTAAAAGGCGGGTGGGTAGTCTGGACGAGCAGTACTTC	TRBV19	TRBJ2-7	-	-
CASSPGTSGHGYTF	TGTGCCAGCAGTCCCGGGACCTCTGGGCATGGCTACACCTTC	TRBV6-5	TRBJ1-2	-	-
CAISESTGGSYNSPLHF	TGTGCCATCAGTGAGTCGACGGGGGGCTCCTATAATTCACCCCTCCACTTT	TRBV10-3	TRBJ1-6	-	few
CASPPRPSRQETQYF	TGTGCCAGCCCCCCTAGGCCATCAAGACAAGAGACCCAGTACTTC	TRBV9	TRBJ2-5	-	-
CASSLAKLAGYTGELFF	TGTGCCAGCAGCTTGGCCAAACTAGCGGGATACACCGGGGAGCTGTTTTTT	TRBV5-6	TRBJ2-2	TRBD2	few
CASSFFTDQYF	TGTGCCAGCAGTTTCTTCACGGATCAGTATTTT	TRBV12-3/TRBV12-4	TRBJ2-3	-	few
CSALNAGSDTQYF	TGCAGTGCTTTAAACGCAGGGTCAGATACGCAGTATTTT	TRBV20-1	TRBJ2-3	-	many
CAISPGVAQGGNSPLHF	TGTGCCATCAGCCCTGGAGTGGCACAGGGAGGTAATTCACCCCTCCACTTT	TRBV10-3	TRBJ1-6	-	-
CASSLPRDRKNLYEQYF	TGCGCCAGCAGCCTACCCCGTGACAGGAAGAACCTCTACGAGCAGTACTTC	TRBV4-1	TRBJ2-7	-	-
CASSLSVRDEQYF	TGTGCCAGCAGCTTAAGTGTTCGGGACGAGCAGTACTTC	TRBV7-9	TRBJ2-7	-	-
CASSLGVANYGYTF	TGTGCCAGCAGTTTAGGGGTAGCGAACTATGGCTACACCTTC	TRBV28	TRBJ1-2	-	-
CASSAGQLNTEAFF	TGCGCCAGCAGCGCTGGACAGCTGAACACTGAAGCTTTCTTT	TRBV5-1	TRBJ1-1	-	few
CASSQESTSGIIYEQYF	TGTGCCAGCAGCCAAGAATCTACTAGCGGGATTATCTACGAGCAGTACTTC	TRBV3-1	TRBJ2-7	TRBD2	-
CSARDPRGSPLHF	TGCAGTGCTAGAGACCCACGGGGTTCACCCCTCCACTTT	TRBV20-1	TRBJ1-6	-	many
CSARELAGRIDTQYF	TGCAGTGCTAGAGAGCTAGCGGGGAGAATAGATACGCAGTATTTT	TRBV20-1	TRBJ2-3	TRBD2	-
CASSSGGRNEKLFF	TGTGCCAGCAGCTCAGGGGGACGTAATGAAAAACTGTTTTTT	TRBV7-9	TRBJ1-4	TRBD1	-
CASTQRAGTEAFF	TGTGCCAGCACCCAACGGGCTGGCACTGAAGCTTTCTTT	TRBV6-5	TRBJ1-1	-	few
CSAREPSRSYNEQFF	TGCAGTGCTAGAGAGCCTTCCCGCTCCTACAATGAGCAGTTCTTC	TRBV20-1	TRBJ2-1	-	many
CSAPPPDSTEKLFF	TGCAGTGCTCCTCCCCCGGACAGTACTGAAAAACTGTTTTTT	TRBV20-1	TRBJ1-4	-	-